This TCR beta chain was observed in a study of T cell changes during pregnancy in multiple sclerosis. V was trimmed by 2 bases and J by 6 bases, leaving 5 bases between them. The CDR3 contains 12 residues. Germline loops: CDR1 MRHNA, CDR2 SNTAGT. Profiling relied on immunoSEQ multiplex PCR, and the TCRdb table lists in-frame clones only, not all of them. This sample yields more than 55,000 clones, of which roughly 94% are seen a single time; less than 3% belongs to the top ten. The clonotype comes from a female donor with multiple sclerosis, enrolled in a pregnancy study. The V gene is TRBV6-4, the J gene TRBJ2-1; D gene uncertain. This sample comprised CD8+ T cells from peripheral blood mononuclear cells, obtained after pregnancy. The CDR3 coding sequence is TGTGCCAGCAGTGACAAGCCCAATGAGCAGTTCTTC. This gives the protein CASSDKPNEQFF.